This T cell receptor (beta chain) was documented in a study of blood T cells in healthy people across ages. Study results and caveats: Both higher diversity and more naive CD4+ cells marked long-lived donors when set against aged donors. Unsorted PBMCs prevented conclusive naive versus antigen-experienced comparison. Per million T cells, TCR beta diversity dropped roughly linearly as age increased.

A sample-barcoded 5' primer and a J-beta primer mix were used in a second PCR of about 6 to 12 cycles. A minimum of 3 million CDR3-containing paired-end reads was obtained for each sample. TCRdb fed the 5' RACE reads into MiXCR, producing one record per CDR3 protein. This table holds roughly 730,000 distinct CDR3 sequences, 56% found once. Notes on this clonotype: Antigen: not known.

This CDR3 is 18 amino acids long. Germline-derived CDR1 and CDR2 are LGHNA and YNFKEQ. V lost 0 bases and J 4 bases, leaving 19 bases between the germline ends. The specimen was blood. The chain uses TRBV4-2 and TRBJ1-5; possible D gene TRBD1, 6 bases. The sequence came from a middle-aged man in good health. CDR3 sequence reads: CASSQDSGTRKGNQPQHF. The CDR3 nucleotides read TGTGCCAGCAGCCAAGATAGCGGGACACGGAAGGGAAATCAGCCCCAGCATTTT.